This TCR beta chain was documented in a study of cytomegalovirus exposure and HLA in healthy donors. The PCR ran on 60 Vbeta and 13 Jbeta primers. The method was immunoSEQ multiplex PCR; TCRdb's version includes in-frame clones alone and lacks a portion of them. The table lists around 100,000 clones, around 70% of them singletons. CDR3 length: 17 residues. Germline trimming cut 1 base from V and 7 bases from J; bases unmatched to any gene: 11. Per germline, CDR1 SNHLY and CDR2 FYNNEI. The V call is TRBV2, the J call TRBJ2-3; 10 positions agree with TRBD1. The source material was PBMCs. The receptor comes from a man aged 25 to 40 in good health and CMV-seropositive. CDR3 region: CASSEGWAGQGVNTQYF. CDR3 DNA: TGTGCCAGCAGTGAAGGTTGGGCTGGACAGGGGGTTAATACGCAGTATTTT.